These T cell receptor beta chains were read from a single sample in a study of CD8+ T cells in alopecia areata. The assay was immunoSEQ multiplex PCR, and TCRdb's table has in-frame clones only and misses some. The sample carries 190,000 or so clones, around 50% recorded once. The source was CD8+ T cells sorted from blood, collected at week 24, from a patient treated with tofacitinib. These receptors all come from a human donor with alopecia areata. The CDR3 runs from the conserved cysteine through the conserved F or W.

TRBJ1-2 13 TRBV14 CASSPGTVYGYTF
TRBJ1-1 15 TRBV4-1 CASSQEFQGVTEAFF
TRBJ2-1 16 TRBV30 CAWFEARLVANNEQFF
TRBJ1-1 14 TRBV5-6 CASSLNRGRVEAFF
TRBJ2-1 14 TRBV6-5 CASSYAGGRDEQFF
TRBJ2-1 17 TRBV11-2 CASSTGLGDWSYNEQFF
TRBJ2-7 13 TRBV5-1 CASSLTGAYEQYF
TRBJ1-1 14 TRBV6-1 CASRGPGQGGEAFF
TRBJ2-1 15 TRBV11-3 CASSLDGGTGNEQFF
TRBJ2-1 16 TRBV13 CASSGRTSGGAYEQFF
TRBJ2-3 15 TRBV2 CASSLDRVWTDTQYF
TRBJ2-7 16 TRBV28 CASSLSGTGAEVEQYF
TRBJ1-4 11 TRBV27 CATSTNEKLFF
TRBJ1-1 15 TRBV4-1 CASSQATGRNTEAFF
TRBJ2-1 12 TRBV25-1 CASSVQNNEQFF
TRBJ2-1 19 TRBV4-1 CASSQVGPLAGGFDNEQFF
TRBJ2-7 12 TRBV11-2 CASSLGAYEQYF
TRBJ2-1 15 TRBV4-1 CASSQELASYNEQFF
TRBJ1-2 15 TRBV30 CAWSVGNANHYGYTF
TRBJ1-1 12 TRBV15 CATAQGNTEAFF
TRBJ2-7 14 TRBV5-1 CASSLSGGRNEQYF
TRBJ2-7 15 TRBV11-1 CASSSTGTGPYEQYF
TRBJ1-6 15 TRBV11-2 CASSLEGVGNSPLHF
TRBJ2-1 17 TRBV10-3 CAISSLGGINSYNEQFF
TRBJ2-1 18 TRBV15 CATSRLRGDSKDHNEQFF
TRBJ1-2 15 TRBV30 CAWSVQTGRLYGYTF
TRBJ2-1 14 TRBV13 CASSLGGGVDEQFF
TRBJ2-7 14 TRBV15 CATSRVGRAYEQYF
TRBJ2-3 14 TRBV13 CASSLFDNFDTQYF
TRBJ2-1 13 TRBV28 CASTPPWEDEQFF
TRBJ2-7 16 TRBV29-1 CSVGGGVNEATYEQYF
TRBJ2-7 14 TRBV30 CAWNRDAGLDEQYF
TRBJ2-7 12 TRBV29-1 CSARDGSYEQYF
TRBJ2-4 16 TRBV7-9 CASSLTGGIAKNIQYF
TRBJ2-7 14 TRBV29-1 CSVVGWTGPYEQYF
TRBJ2-7 14 TRBV29-1 CSVYGRDRGYEQYF
TRBJ2-3 13 TRBV11-2 CASSSDTTDTQYF
TRBJ2-7 12 TRBV6-5 CASSYQGYEQYF
TRBJ1-5 14 TRBV5-6 CASSLGGANQPQHF
TRBJ2-3 14 TRBV27 CASSPGGPADTQYF
TRBJ2-1 16 TRBV30 CAWTQSPGGPYNEQFF
TRBJ2-1 18 TRBV14 CASSQGLSGGRSYNEQFF
TRBJ2-7 12 TRBV10-3 CAISQTGAEQYF
TRBJ2-3 14 TRBV7-8 CASSSGRSTDTQYF
TRBJ1-1 12 TRBV29-1 CSVEPQSTQGFF
TRBJ2-5 15 TRBV2 CASSGGHSYQETQYF